The TCR beta chain under discussion was sequenced for a study of T cells in tumors and immune-related adverse events listed by TCRdb under 2021. As regards this clone: What this receptor recognizes is not known. There are no base qualities to consult, and no much larger clone falls within one base.

From cysteine to phenylalanine, the CDR3 is 14 amino acids long. Only the CDR3 DNA stays, 42 bases, in frame from base 1. The germline V gene yields ENHRY for CDR1 and SYGVKD for CDR2. Trimming removed 8 bases from V and 1 base from J; the gene matches leave 4 bases unexplained. The TCR beta locus was amplified and sequenced using the immunoSEQ assay, from which bulk TCR Vbeta CDR3 data were obtained. The paper's data handling went like this. CDR3s were excluded if they were non-productive, were shorter than 7 amino acids, or did not start with C or end with F/W. Analysis was restricted to specimens with at least 1000 reads, and clonotypes were defined at the amino acid level. Clonality was computed as 1 minus Pielou's evenness. Library sizes were equalized by abundance-weighted random subsampling with replacement, repeated 100 times to report 95% confidence intervals. Repertoire overlap was quantified with the Morisita overlap index, and the top 40 clones per specimen were checked for overlap with the irAE. As stored in TCRdb, this immuneACCESS dataset retains in-frame rearrangements with V and J assigned. A fraction of the clones does not appear; measured against another copy, unresolved V genes explain less than half of the discrepancy, and the remainder lacks a known reason. The V and J calls and clone size come from that table; D and trimming were worked out from the DNA. For this sample there are thousands of clones; roughly 86% appear just once. The ten largest clones take up about 21% of the sample.

The treatment or condition label of this sample denotes: nivolumab (PD-1 blockade) given before sampling. The DNeasy Blood and Tissue Kit was used to extract DNA from formalin-fixed paraffin-embedded specimens. Sequenced here: skin tissue, sampled from a patient treated with anti-PD-1 therapy. This clonotype was obtained from a female donor with metastatic renal cell carcinoma. Recombination joined TRBV10-3 with TRBJ2-3; 9 central bases correspond to TRBD2. Read as DNA, the sequence is TGTGCCATCGCCTTAGCGGGAGGCACAGATACGCAGTATTTT. Translation gives CAIALAGGTDTQYF.